This TCR beta chain was identified in a study of beta chain features in type 1 diabetes (dated by TCRdb to the late 2010s). The study in broad terms: Mean age, gender distribution, total cell number and subset yield did not differ between patients and healthy donors. In the study, recently diagnosed type 1 diabetes patients and matched healthy donors were compared on the TCRB repertoires of their sorted circulating CD4+ T cell subsets. Across all samples, almost 110 million sorted cells were examined, and cell number per subset correlated strongly with RNA yield. Regulatory and stem cell-like memory subsets were isolated from only 8 patients and about eight healthy donors, whereas naive and central memory subsets came from all 28 donors.

Summary of the overall study and its limitations: The naive, central memory and regulatory TCRB repertoires appeared to resemble one another more closely among patients than among healthy donors. Because cDNA was sequenced instead of genomic DNA, activated cells with high expression could be over-represented, although the groups did not differ in activation or CD3 levels. Because small numbers of individuals were included in the HLA sub-analyses, any influence of HLA type on TCRB rearrangement was left unresolved. At VDJ recombination sites, patients with type 1 diabetes made fewer insertions and deleted more nucleotides, a pattern implying thymic rearrangement abnormalities. PCR might favor shorter templates, but patient and control samples were amplified and corrected together, so any skew would affect both groups equally. A moderate but significant shortening of TCRB CDR3 length was observed in type 1 diabetes patients in all four CD4+ subsets.

A few counts support this clone. It lacks a known antigen. No much larger clonotype is one base removed from it; base qualities were not supplied. Via the germline V gene (reference sequence), CDR1 is SGHKS and CDR2 YYEKEE. V is clipped by 7 bases and J by 8 bases, and the sequence between their germline boundaries is 19 bases long. The CDR3 covers 14 residues, taking in both the cysteine and the phenylalanine. Of all the DNA, just the CDR3 is kept, 42 bases in frame from base 1. Each donor gave one peripheral blood draw, averaging approximately 120 mL, which was collected into heparinised tubes. Using a panel that included CD45RO, CCR7, CD25, CD127, CD95 and CD27, naive, central memory, regulatory and stem cell-like memory CD4+ T cells were sorted on a BD FACSAria II. Purity was above 98% for every sorted population. PBMCs were separated immediately by Lymphoprep density gradient centrifugation and were stained directly, without being cultured. So that batch effects would be minimized, each experiment stained and sorted samples in pairs, pairing one healthy donor with one patient.

The entire amount of isolated RNA was reverse transcribed using the High Capacity cDNA Reverse Transcription Kit, so the sequenced TCRB transcripts were expressed ones. Naive, central memory and regulatory T cell samples underwent deep immunoSEQ sequencing, averaging around 3.9 million total reads per sample. Sorted cells were lysed in RLT buffer, and RNA was extracted using DNase-treated RNeasy Micro or Mini kits according to cell number. To prevent cross-contamination, every cell subset was processed on its own, while patient and healthy donor samples were processed together. The immunoSEQ multiplex PCR was used to amplify TCRB sequences from cDNA, generating 87-bp fragments that spanned the CDR3 region. Sequencing of the amplicons was performed on the Illumina HiSeq platform. The paper's data handling went like this. Synthetic template baselines were used to correct PCR bias computationally, reads within Hamming distance 2 were collapsed, and singletons that could not be merged were discarded. Reads were aligned to IMGT to assign V, D and J genes, CDR3 length, and insertions or deletions at six rearrangement sites. Clonotype counts were normalized to sorted cell number within each subset before computing true diversity and Gini coefficients with the tcR R package. The overlap coefficient, calculated on TCRB nucleotide sequences, was used to measure repertoire sharing. Out-of-frame TCRB sequences from naive cells were analyzed as a proxy for the pre-selection repertoire. Held by TCRdb, this immuneACCESS table contains in-frame sequences only and omits some clones. Under half of the omission traces to an unresolved V gene where checked; the cause of the rest is unknown. Clonal size and the V and J genes are those of that table, whereas D and trimming came from the DNA. Across this sample there are 900,000 or so clones, with roughly 16% seen only once. The top ten constitute 0.02% to 0.025% of the sample.

The receptor's source is a woman aged 18-29 years in good health. What was sequenced was naive CD4+ T cells from blood. The intended sense of this specimen's cell subset or site label: true naive CD4+ T cells. This sequence uses TRBV5-5 and TRBJ2-4, with TRBD2 tentatively as D gene (6 bases match). The encoded CDR3 is CASFPRTGAHIQYF. The base sequence is TGTGCCAGCTTTCCTAGGACGGGAGCGCACATTCAGTACTTC.